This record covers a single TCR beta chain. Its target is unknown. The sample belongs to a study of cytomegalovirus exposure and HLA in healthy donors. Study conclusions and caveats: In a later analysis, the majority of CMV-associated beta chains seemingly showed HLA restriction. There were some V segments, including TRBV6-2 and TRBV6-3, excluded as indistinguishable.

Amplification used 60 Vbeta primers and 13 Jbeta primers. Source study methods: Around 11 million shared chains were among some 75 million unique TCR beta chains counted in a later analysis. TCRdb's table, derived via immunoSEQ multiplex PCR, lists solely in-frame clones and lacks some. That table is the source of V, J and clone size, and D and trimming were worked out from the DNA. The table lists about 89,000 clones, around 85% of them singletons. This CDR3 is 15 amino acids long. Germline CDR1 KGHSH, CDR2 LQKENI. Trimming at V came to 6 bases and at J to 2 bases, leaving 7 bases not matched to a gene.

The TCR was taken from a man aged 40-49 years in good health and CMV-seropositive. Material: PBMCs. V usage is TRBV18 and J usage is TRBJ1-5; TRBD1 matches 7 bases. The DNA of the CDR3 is TGTGCCAGCTCGTCCACAGGGGATGGCAATCAGCCCCAGCATTTT. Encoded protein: CASSSTGDGNQPQHF.